This is a list of T cell receptor beta chains from one sample in a study of cytomegalovirus exposure and HLA in healthy donors. Here immunoSEQ multiplex PCR was the method, and the copy in TCRdb shows in-frame clones only, minus some. The data hold roughly 200,000 clones, with about 81% observed a single time. Sequenced: PBMCs. The receptors here all came from a woman in her twenties or thirties in good health and CMV-seronegative. Both conserved end residues are part of each CDR3. D genes are given only for firm matches. Expanded clones are given a class, and other clones once, few, many or no size at all.

j_gene: TRBJ1-4; abundance: NA; v_gene: TRBV28; d_gene: TRBD1; CDR3aa: CASSSPGQGAKYEKLFF; CDR3nt: TGTGCCAGCAGTTCGCCGGGACAGGGGGCGAAGTATGAAAAACTGTTTTTT
j_gene: TRBJ1-1; abundance: NA; v_gene: TRBV6-5; d_gene: TRBD1; CDR3aa: CASHRGRVTEAFF; CDR3nt: TGTGCCAGCCACAGGGGGCGGGTGACTGAAGCTTTCTTT
j_gene: TRBJ1-1; abundance: NA; v_gene: TRBV4-1; d_gene: TRBD1; CDR3aa: CASSPQQGRLNTEAFF; CDR3nt: TGCGCCAGCAGCCCCCAACAGGGGCGTTTGAACACTGAAGCTTTCTTT
j_gene: TRBJ1-4; abundance: NA; v_gene: TRBV5-1; d_gene: TRBD1; CDR3aa: CASSTGTGVVGEKLFF; CDR3nt: TGCGCCAGCAGCACCGGGACAGGGGTTGTGGGTGAAAAACTGTTTTTT
j_gene: TRBJ2-3; abundance: NA; v_gene: TRBV6-6; d_gene: TRBD2; CDR3aa: CASSYGASGRPDTQYF; CDR3nt: TGTGCCAGCAGTTACGGCGCTAGCGGGAGGCCAGATACGCAGTATTTT
j_gene: TRBJ1-5; abundance: NA; v_gene: TRBV7-2; d_gene: TRBD1; CDR3aa: CASSPRTGNQPQHF; CDR3nt: TGTGCCAGCAGCCCTCGGACAGGGAATCAGCCCCAGCATTTT
j_gene: TRBJ1-4; abundance: NA; v_gene: TRBV5-1; d_gene: TRBD1; CDR3aa: CASSLVGQGNEKLFF; CDR3nt: TGCGCCAGCAGCTTGGTGGGACAGGGAAATGAAAAACTGTTTTTT
j_gene: TRBJ1-3; abundance: NA; v_gene: TRBV15; d_gene: TRBD1; CDR3aa: CATSRGRNRDRAIF; CDR3nt: TGTGCCACCAGCAGAGGCCGAAACCGGGACAGGGCCATTTTT
j_gene: TRBJ1-2; abundance: once; v_gene: TRBV7-8; d_gene: NA; CDR3aa: CASSLVPGASNYGYTF; CDR3nt: TGTGCCAGCAGCTTAGTGCCAGGGGCTTCTAACTATGGCTACACCTTC
j_gene: TRBJ2-3; abundance: NA; v_gene: TRBV11-2; d_gene: TRBD2; CDR3aa: CASSSRLAGGTDTQYF; CDR3nt: TGTGCCAGCAGCTCCCGACTAGCGGGGGGGACAGATACGCAGTATTTT
j_gene: TRBJ2-5; abundance: NA; v_gene: TRBV5-8; d_gene: TRBD1; CDR3aa: CASSLGTGVIETQYF; CDR3nt: TGTGCCAGCAGCTTAGGGACAGGGGTTATCGAGACCCAGTACTTC
j_gene: TRBJ2-3; abundance: NA; v_gene: TRBV7-8; d_gene: NA; CDR3aa: CASRTFGTTPSTDTQYF; CDR3nt: TGTGCCAGTAGAACCTTCGGGACAACCCCTAGCACAGATACGCAGTATTTT
j_gene: TRBJ2-2; abundance: NA; v_gene: TRBV5-4; d_gene: NA; CDR3aa: CASSLGGKTGELFF; CDR3nt: TGTGCCAGCAGCTTGGGCGGGAAGACCGGGGAGCTGTTTTTT
j_gene: TRBJ2-7; abundance: many; v_gene: TRBV13; d_gene: NA; CDR3aa: CASSSEGAGAYEQYF; CDR3nt: TGTGCCAGCAGCTCGGAGGGGGCAGGGGCCTACGAGCAGTACTTC
j_gene: TRBJ2-7; abundance: NA; v_gene: TRBV6-5; d_gene: TRBD2; CDR3aa: CASRGGRSPGEQYF; CDR3nt: TGTGCCAGCAGAGGCGGGAGGTCCCCGGGGGAGCAGTACTTC
j_gene: TRBJ1-4; abundance: NA; v_gene: TRBV5-6; d_gene: TRBD1; CDR3aa: CASSLDRGNEKLFF; CDR3nt: TGTGCCAGCAGCTTGGACAGGGGGAATGAAAAACTGTTTTTT
j_gene: TRBJ1-5; abundance: NA; v_gene: TRBV10-1; d_gene: NA; CDR3aa: CASRSYAGPVPQHF; CDR3nt: TGCGCCAGCAGAAGTTATGCAGGCCCGGTGCCCCAGCATTTT
j_gene: TRBJ2-1; abundance: NA; v_gene: TRBV14; d_gene: NA; CDR3aa: CASSQAGAGNEQFF; CDR3nt: TGTGCCAGCAGCCAAGCGGGAGCAGGGAATGAGCAGTTCTTC
j_gene: TRBJ1-2; abundance: NA; v_gene: TRBV30; d_gene: NA; CDR3aa: CAWKTQLPNYGYTF; CDR3nt: TGTGCCTGGAAGACTCAGCTTCCTAACTATGGCTACACCTTC
j_gene: TRBJ1-5; abundance: NA; v_gene: TRBV19; d_gene: NA; CDR3aa: CASSNRGGDQPQHF; CDR3nt: TGTGCCAGTAGTAACAGAGGAGGCGATCAGCCCCAGCATTTT
j_gene: TRBJ2-7; abundance: NA; v_gene: TRBV28; d_gene: TRBD2; CDR3aa: CASSLLAGGSVPYEQYF; CDR3nt: TGTGCCAGCAGTTTACTAGCGGGGGGTTCGGTTCCCTACGAGCAGTACTTC
j_gene: TRBJ1-2; abundance: NA; v_gene: TRBV9; d_gene: NA; CDR3aa: CASSPQLNQGNYGYTF; CDR3nt: TGTGCCAGCAGCCCACAGCTTAACCAGGGTAACTATGGCTACACCTTC
j_gene: TRBJ1-1; abundance: NA; v_gene: TRBV2; d_gene: TRBD1; CDR3aa: CASTQRTGGSGEAFF; CDR3nt: TGTGCCAGCACCCAAAGGACAGGGGGCTCGGGTGAAGCTTTCTTT
j_gene: TRBJ1-2; abundance: NA; v_gene: TRBV6-6; d_gene: TRBD1; CDR3aa: CASSPTGTANYGYTF; CDR3nt: TGTGCCAGCAGCCCGACCGGGACAGCGAACTATGGCTACACCTTC
j_gene: TRBJ1-1; abundance: NA; v_gene: TRBV12-5; d_gene: NA; CDR3aa: CASGLVQGTSQAFF; CDR3nt: TGTGCTAGTGGTTTGGTTCAGGGTACTTCTCAAGCTTTCTTT
j_gene: TRBJ2-7; abundance: NA; v_gene: TRBV27; d_gene: NA; CDR3aa: CASSKPSGGEQYF; CDR3nt: TGTGCCAGCAGTAAGCCTTCCGGGGGCGAGCAGTACTTC
j_gene: TRBJ2-1; abundance: once; v_gene: TRBV6-5; d_gene: NA; CDR3aa: CASSFQGNEQFF; CDR3nt: TGTGCCAGCAGTTTCCAGGGGAATGAGCAGTTCTTC
j_gene: TRBJ2-5; abundance: NA; v_gene: TRBV11-1; d_gene: TRBD1; CDR3aa: CASSFIGTDQETQYF; CDR3nt: TGTGCCAGCAGCTTTATAGGGACAGACCAAGAGACCCAGTACTTC
j_gene: TRBJ1-2; abundance: NA; v_gene: TRBV5-1; d_gene: TRBD1; CDR3aa: CASSSRGSDYGYTF; CDR3nt: TGCGCCAGCAGCTCCAGGGGGAGTGACTATGGCTACACCTTC
j_gene: TRBJ1-4; abundance: NA; v_gene: TRBV5-1; d_gene: TRBD1; CDR3aa: CASSDRQGATNEKLFF; CDR3nt: TGCGCCAGCAGCGACCGACAGGGTGCAACTAATGAAAAACTGTTTTTT
j_gene: TRBJ1-2; abundance: NA; v_gene: TRBV11-2; d_gene: NA; CDR3aa: CASSLVSDYGYTF; CDR3nt: TGTGCCAGCAGCTTGGTCAGCGACTATGGCTACACCTTC
j_gene: TRBJ1-5; abundance: NA; v_gene: TRBV7-9; d_gene: NA; CDR3aa: CASSLGGIRQPQHF; CDR3nt: TGTGCCAGCAGCTTAGGAGGGATACGGCAGCCCCAGCATTTT
j_gene: TRBJ2-1; abundance: NA; v_gene: TRBV11-2; d_gene: NA; CDR3aa: CASSLGALAEQFF; CDR3nt: TGTGCCAGCAGCTTAGGAGCACTAGCAGAGCAGTTCTTC
j_gene: TRBJ2-7; abundance: NA; v_gene: TRBV25-1; d_gene: TRBD1; CDR3aa: CASSSTRDRLYEQYF; CDR3nt: TGTGCCAGCAGTTCAACCCGGGACAGGCTTTACGAGCAGTACTTC
j_gene: TRBJ1-4; abundance: NA; v_gene: TRBV6-6; d_gene: TRBD1; CDR3aa: CASSYDRADEKLFF; CDR3nt: TGTGCCAGCAGTTACGACAGGGCAGACGAAAAACTGTTTTTT
j_gene: TRBJ1-2; abundance: once; v_gene: TRBV10-3; d_gene: TRBD1; CDR3aa: CAIRAGQGWGYTF; CDR3nt: TGTGCCATCAGGGCGGGACAGGGTTGGGGCTACACCTTC
j_gene: TRBJ2-1; abundance: NA; v_gene: TRBV7-6; d_gene: NA; CDR3aa: CASSLQGGSYNEQFF; CDR3nt: TGTGCCAGCAGCCTACAGGGTGGTTCCTACAATGAGCAGTTCTTC